Shown below are 5 T cell receptor beta chains from a single sample sequenced in a study of T cell clonotyping in hematopoietic cell transplantation. The table came from immunoSEQ multiplex PCR; TCRdb's copy has only in-frame clones and leaves some out. This table holds approximately 5,400 clones, approximately 78% found once. The source material was peripheral blood mononuclear cells, sampled 30 days after allogeneic stem cell transplant. These receptors were taken from a male patient aged 60 to 75 who had an allogeneic stem cell transplant from an unrelated donor, so the T cells may come from the graft donor. Some clones in this sample may be carry-over from other donors' samples.

This clone was counted once. The chain joins TRBV10-3 to TRBJ1-6, with D uncertain. V shed 10 bases and J shed 10 bases, with 17 bases lying between them. There are 13 residues in the CDR3. The germline CDR1 and CDR2 sequences are ENHRY and SYGVKD. CDR3 bases: TGTGCCAGCCACACAGACGGAAGCTCACCCCTCCACTTT. Translating it yields CASHTDGSSPLHF.

This rearrangement joins TRBV6-5 to TRBJ1-1, with 7 bases lining up with TRBD1. J was trimmed by 5 bases and V by 6 bases; bases with no gene match: 12. CDR1 is MNHEY, CDR2 SVGAGI, per germline. The CDR3 totals 15 residues. The CDR3: CASSLFPHRGTEAFF. The CDR3 bases are TGTGCCAGCAGCCTTTTTCCCCACAGGGGTACTGAAGCTTTCTTT.

The chain joins TRBV4-1 to TRBJ2-7; D might be TRBD2 (6 bases). V was cut by 4 bases and J by 2 bases, with 12 bases left in between. CDR1 and CDR2 from the germline V gene are MGHRA and YSYEKL. CDR3 length equals 14 residues. The CDR3 loop reads CASSLGTEAYEQYF. The CDR3 DNA is TGCGCCAGCAGCCTCGGGACTGAGGCCTACGAGCAGTACTTC.

The V and J genes are TRBV19 and TRBJ2-2, with D possibly being TRBD2 (6 bases). V was shortened by 1 base and J by 2 bases, with 11 bases between the two germline ends. This CDR3 has 16 residues. Germline-derived CDR1 and CDR2 are LNHDA and SQIVND (reference sequence). This chain's CDR3 is CASSIGLVGNTGELFF. CDR3 nucleotides: TGTGCCAGTAGTATAGGACTAGTAGGAAACACCGGGGAGCTGTTTTTT.

J is TRBJ1-2 and V is TRBV7-3; D gene unclear. This CDR3 is 15 amino acids long. Trimming took 1 base from V and 0 from J, leaving 9 bases between them. Germline assignment: CDR1 SGHTA and CDR2 FQGTGA. CDR3 residues: CASSLNAGSNYGYTF. The CDR3, as DNA: TGTGCCAGCAGCTTAAATGCAGGATCTAACTATGGCTACACCTTC. Based on the CDR3 plus reference TRBV7-3 and TRBJ1-2, the full variable domain is GAGVSQTPSNKVTEKGKYVELRCDPISGHTALYWYRQSLGQGPEFLIYFQGTGAADDSGLPNDRFFAVRPEGSVSTLKIQRTERGDSAVYLCASSLNAGSNYGYTFGSGTRLTVV.